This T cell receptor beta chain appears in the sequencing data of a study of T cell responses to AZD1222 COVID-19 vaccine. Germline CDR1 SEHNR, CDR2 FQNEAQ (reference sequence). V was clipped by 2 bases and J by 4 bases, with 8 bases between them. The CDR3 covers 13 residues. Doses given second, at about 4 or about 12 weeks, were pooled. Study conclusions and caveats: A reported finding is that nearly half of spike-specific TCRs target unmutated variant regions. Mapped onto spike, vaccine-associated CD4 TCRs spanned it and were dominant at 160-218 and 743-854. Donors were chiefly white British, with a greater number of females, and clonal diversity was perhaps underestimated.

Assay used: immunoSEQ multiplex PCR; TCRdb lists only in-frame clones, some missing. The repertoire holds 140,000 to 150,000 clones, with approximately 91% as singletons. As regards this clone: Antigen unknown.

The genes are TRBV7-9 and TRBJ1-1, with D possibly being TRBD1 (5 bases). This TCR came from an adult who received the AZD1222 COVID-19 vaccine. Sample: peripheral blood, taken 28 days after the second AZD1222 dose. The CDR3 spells CASSLKGATEAFF. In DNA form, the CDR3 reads TGTGCCAGCAGCTTAAAAGGGGCCACTGAAGCTTTCTTT.